Below are 15 T cell receptor beta chains sequenced from a single sample in a study of T-cell memory formation after mild COVID-19. MiXCR was run by TCRdb on the 5' RACE reads, yielding one entry per CDR3 protein. The sample holds roughly 600,000 distinct CDR3 sequences, more than 15% seen once. Material: PBMCs or a T cell subset sorted from them (not recorded which). The receptors were gathered from an adult woman who had mild COVID-19 (a few samples of this study predate the infection). Cell type and time point are not known.

This clonotype was detected a few times. The chain couples TRBV12-3 or TRBV12-4 to TRBJ1-6; weak D call: TRBD1 (5 bases). V lost 6 bases and J lost 7, with 7 bases in between. The CDR3 length is 12 residues. The CDR3 here is CASRGGNSPLHF. The CDR3 region has the DNA TGTGCCAGCAGGGGGGGAAATTCACCCCTCCACTTT.

This rearrangement joins TRBV21-1 to TRBJ2-2. TRBV21-1 is termed a pseudogene. The CDR3 has 13 residues. This CDR3 is CASSKGSSGELFF. The CDR3 bases are TGTGCCAGCAGCAAAGGCAGCTCCGGGGAGCTGTTTTTT.

The chain links TRBV7-3 to TRBJ2-1; D unresolved. Per the germline V gene, CDR1 is SGHTA and CDR2 is FQGTGA. The CDR3 consists of 15 residues. V lost 6 bases, J lost 4 bases, and 16 bases lay in between. Here the CDR3 reads CASSPTAGSYNEQFF. The CDR3 DNA sequence: TGTGCCAGCAGTCCCACAGCCGGGTCTTACAATGAGCAGTTCTTC.

The rearrangement joins TRBV19 to TRBJ1-5, with D maybe TRBD1 (5 bases). V was cut by 8 bases and J by 10 bases, with 24 bases left in between. Germline values: CDR1 LNHDA, CDR2 SQIVND (reference sequence). This CDR3 region has 15 residues. CDR3 region: CASDWGGQGVDPQHF. CDR3 in DNA: TGTGCCAGTGATTGGGGCGGCCAGGGAGTTGATCCCCAGCATTTT.

The genes are TRBV10-3 and TRBJ1-1, with 8 bases lining up with TRBD1. J lost 1 base, V lost 6 bases, and 1 base had no gene match. The CDR3 contains 13 residues. Looked up from germline, CDR1 is ENHRY and CDR2 is SYGVKD. The CDR3 bases are TGTGCCATCAGAGGGACAGGGAACACTGAAGCTTTCTTT. This gives the protein CAIRGTGNTEAFF.

This clonotype was observed a handful of times. The CDR3 DNA reads TGCGCCAGCAGCTACGGGACAGGGTTGAACACTGAAGCTTTCTTT. It codes for CASSYGTGLNTEAFF. The gene calls are TRBV5-1 and TRBJ1-1; 9 bases map to TRBD1. CDR1 and CDR2 from the germline V gene are SGHRS and YFSETQ. Trimming took 3 bases from V and 0 from J; bases not matched to a gene: 3. The CDR3 is 15 amino acids.

V and J are TRBV4-1 and TRBJ2-5; TRBD1 matches at 9 bases. The ends lost 1 base at V and 4 bases at J; junction bases unmatched: 1. CDR1 is MGHRA, CDR2 YSYEKL, per germline. The CDR3 is 14 amino acids. CDR3 amino acids: CASSQVGQGETQYF. The CDR3 nucleotides read TGCGCCAGCAGCCAAGTGGGACAGGGAGAGACCCAGTACTTC.

The chain uses TRBV20-1 and TRBJ2-5, with 7 nucleotides matching TRBD2. CDR1 DFQATT and CDR2 SNEGSKA come from the germline V gene (reference sequence). This CDR3 region has 14 residues. V shed 2 bases, J shed 2 bases, and the junction held 5 bases outside the gene matches. The CDR3 here is CSARPPREQETQYF. The CDR3 DNA reads TGCAGTGCTAGACCTCCGCGGGAGCAAGAGACCCAGTACTTC.

This clonotype turned up a few times. The chain couples TRBV10-3 to TRBJ2-7, with a possible D match to TRBD1 (6 bases). V gave up 8 bases and J gave up 1 base, with 21 bases separating them. Germline V gives CDR1 ENHRY, CDR2 SYGVKD. This CDR3 spans 16 amino acids. The CDR3 region has the DNA TGTGCCATCCATGTGTTCCCGGGACACCTATCCTACGAGCAGTACTTC. Amino acids: CAIHVFPGHLSYEQYF.

This rearrangement joins TRBV29-1 to TRBJ2-1; D not resolved. The CDR3 consists of 11 residues. The germline CDR1 and CDR2 sequences are SQVTM and ANQGSEA. Trimming stripped 7 bases from V and 9 bases from J, with 13 bases between. The DNA for the CDR3 is TGCAGCGCGAGTGGACGCGGTGAGCAGTTCTTC. It codes for CSASGRGEQFF.

This rearrangement joins TRBV15 to TRBJ1-1; no definite D call. This CDR3 region has 11 residues. Germline V gene data show CDR1 as LNHNV and CDR2 as YYDKDF (reference sequence). V gave up 3 bases and J gave up 4 bases, with 3 bases separating them. CDR3 DNA sequence: TGTGCCACCAGCAGGACCACTGAAGCTTTCTTT. Translating it yields CATSRTTEAFF. Full variable domain (missing parts from reference TRBV15 and TRBJ1-1): DAMVIQNPRYQVTQFGKPVTLSCSQTLNHNVMYWYQQKSSQAPKLLFHYYDKDFNNEADTPDNFQSRRPNTSFCFLDIRSPGLGDTAMYLCATSRTTEAFFGQGTRLTVV.

The chain uses TRBV10-3 and TRBJ1-4, with TRBD1 as a possible D gene (6 bases). CDR1 and CDR2 (germline): ENHRY, SYGVKD. V was clipped by 10 bases and J by 2 bases, with 23 bases between them. The CDR3 totals 17 residues. CDR3 coding DNA: TGTGCCACTACGGACAGCCTGATCCTAGGGACTAATGAAAAACTGTTTTTT. Its protein product is CATTDSLILGTNEKLFF.

This clonotype was seen only a few times. Here the CDR3 DNA reads TGTGCCAGCAGCTTAGCATGGAGCGCGAACACCGGGGAGCTGTTTTTT. Its translation: CASSLAWSANTGELFF. This chain links TRBV7-8 with TRBJ2-2; no firm D call. The CDR3 loop spans 16 amino acids. Germline V CDR1 and CDR2: SGHVS, FQNEAQ. Deletions cut 0 bases from V and 0 bases from J, with 8 bases between.

There are a few counts of this clonotype. The genes are TRBV5-1 and TRBJ2-1; 7 bases align to TRBD2. V gave up 4 bases and J gave up 7 bases; unmatched junction bases: 14. The CDR3 has 16 residues. From germline, CDR1 is SGHRS and CDR2 YFSETQ. Written as DNA, the CDR3 is TGCGCCAGCAGCCTTGGAGTGGGGGGGTTGGGGAATGAGCAGTTCTTC. Protein: CASSLGVGGLGNEQFF.

CDR3 sequence: CSAHVFPLQYF. The CDR3 nucleotides read TGCAGTGCCCACGTCTTCCCCTTGCAGTACTTC. The chain links TRBV20-1 to TRBJ2-7; no definite D call. V was shortened by 6 bases and J by 9 bases, with 15 bases between the two germline ends. The CDR3 totals 11 residues. Germline V CDR1 and CDR2: DFQATT, SNEGSKA (reference sequence).